This T cell receptor beta chain stems from a study of long-term antiretroviral therapy in people with HIV. General observations from the study: Clones showing expansion before ART dominated the repertoire at all time points. Post-ART samples showed increased diversity that remained below transplant donor control levels.

In regard to this clone: What it binds is unknown.

The assay used was immunoSEQ (version v3.0), run at survey level. Data came from immunoSEQ multiplex PCR; TCRdb stores just in-frame clones and leaves some out. The sample has 25,000 to 35,000 clones; 78% are singletons. The clonotype originates from a man younger than 35 with HIV. The specimen comprised unsorted PBMCs, sampled 1.5 years before starting antiretroviral therapy.

The DNA for the CDR3 is TGTGCCAGCAGCTTGGAGAGAGGGGCCACAGATACGCAGTATTTT. It codes for CASSLERGATDTQYF. The chain carries TRBV7-9 and TRBJ2-3; D is tentatively TRBD1 or TRBD2 (5 bases each). This CDR3 is 15 amino acids long. V gave up 3 bases and J gave up 2 bases, with 12 bases separating them. CDR1 and CDR2 from the germline V gene are SEHNR and FQNEAQ (reference sequence).